This T cell receptor beta chain was documented in a study of cytomegalovirus exposure and HLA in healthy donors. On this clone itself: What it recognizes is unknown.

Broader study findings: There were some public TCRs occurring in many donors, but most TCR sequences were rare. Reports indicated that the classifier achieved high specificity and sensitivity in diagnosing cytomegalovirus status. Rates of TCR association differed by HLA locus in a later analysis, with DRB1 highest and HLA-C lowest.

Looked up from germline, CDR1 is LNHDA and CDR2 is SQIVND (reference sequence). This CDR3 contains 13 residues. J gave up 5 bases and V 6 bases, and 4 bases lay outside the gene matches. A multiplex PCR was run with 60 Vbeta primers and 13 Jbeta primers. Only in-frame clones appear in the TCRdb table, and some are missing; sequencing was by immunoSEQ multiplex PCR. There are 200,000 to 250,000 clones in the sample; about 75% occur only once, and under 2% lies in the top ten. Each donor was healthy, and each was a bone marrow donor. The sample was PBMCs. The sequence was obtained from a man aged 18 to 30 in good health and CMV-seronegative. The rearrangement uses TRBV19 and TRBJ2-7; the match to TRBD1 covers 10 bases. The CDR3 sequence is CASSRDRGDEQYF. CDR3 nucleotides: TGTGCCAGTAGCCGGGACAGGGGCGACGAGCAGTACTTC. Variable domain in full (rest from reference TRBV19 and TRBJ2-7): DGGITQSPKYLFRKEGQNVTLSCEQNLNHDAMYWYRQDPGQGLRLIYYSQIVNDFQKGDIAEGYSVSREKKESFPLTVTSAQKNPTAFYLCASSRDRGDEQYFGPGTRLTVT.